This T cell receptor beta chain was captured by sequencing in a study of cytomegalovirus exposure and HLA in healthy donors. Study-wide results and limits: Most TCR sequences were seen very rarely across donors, but some public TCRs occurred in many. In a later analysis, parvovirus B19, influenza, CMV and Epstein-Barr virus appeared linked to several top co-occurrence clusters. Among immune exposure information, only CMV serostatus was available.

This clone was seen a single time. No antigen is known for it. The sample has other DNA sequences that encode this CDR3 too. With 60 Vbeta and 13 Jbeta primers, the PCR was carried out. The repertoire was sequenced with immunoSEQ multiplex PCR; TCRdb's copy has only in-frame clones and lacks some. Among fewer than 250,000 clones listed, approximately 77% were seen once. V gave up 3 bases and J gave up 3 bases, with 8 bases separating them. The CDR3 sequence is 13 residues long. CDR1 and CDR2 (germline): KGHSH, LQKENI. The chain has TRBV18 and TRBJ2-5; D may be TRBD1 (5 bases). The TCR comes from a man aged 40-50 years in good health and CMV-seropositive. Specimen: PBMCs. The CDR3 DNA sequence: TGTGCCAGCTCACCTCTCAGGGAAGAGACCCAGTACTTC. Protein product: CASSPLREETQYF.